The 25 T cell receptor beta chains reported below all come from one sample, sequenced in a study of molecular identifiers for immune sequencing clone quantification. TCRdb reprocessed the PCR reads via MiXCR and lists one record per CDR3 protein. The sample has under 350,000 distinct CDR3 sequences, 24% seen once; the top ten hold around 0.74%. Sequenced input: naive CD8+ T cells from blood, with Jurkat cell RNA spiked in. Noted subset: FACS-sorted CD8+CD4-CCR7+CD45RA+ naive T cells. These receptors came from a human donor in good health. Some libraries in this study had Jurkat cell RNA spiked in.

The rearrangement uses TRBV9 and TRBJ2-2; 10 bases match TRBD2. This CDR3 has 18 amino acids. Germline values: CDR1 SGDLS, CDR2 YYNGEE. J was trimmed by 2 bases and V by 4 bases; bases with no gene match: 11. CDR3 loop: CASSYPGSGGTNTGELFF. The CDR3 DNA sequence: TGTGCCAGCAGCTACCCGGGTAGCGGGGGGACAAACACCGGGGAGCTGTTTTTT. The full variable domain, completed using reference TRBV9 and TRBJ2-2, is DSGVTQTPKHLITATGQRVTLRCSPRSGDLSVYWYQQSLDQGLQFLIQYYNGEERAKGNILERFSAQQFPDLHSELNLSSLELGDSALYFCASSYPGSGGTNTGELFFGEGSRLTVL.

This clonotype was seen a few times. This chain connects TRBV12-3 or TRBV12-4 to TRBJ1-4, with D possibly TRBD1 on 6 matching bases. V lost 6 bases and J 8 bases, leaving 16 bases between the germline ends. The CDR3 length is 14 residues. The CDR3 loop is CASRPQGLVEKLFF. Written as DNA, the CDR3 is TGTGCCAGCAGGCCGCAGGGGCTTGTGGAAAAACTGTTTTTT.

Worth noting for this clonotype: The germline gene is not matched at one end of the junction; a read error may be the cause. The chain couples TRBV18 to TRBJ2-3, with a tentative D call TRBD2 (6 bases). Per germline, CDR1 KGHSH and CDR2 LQKENI. The CDR3 sequence is 15 residues long. The CDR3 bases are TGTGCCAGCTCAACCGAGGAGGGGCCCACAGATGCGCAGTATTTT. Amino acids: CASSTEEGPTDAQYF.

Comment on this clonotype: It may be a read error: a sequence one base away is much more abundant. The CDR3 region is CASSLSSGGNNERFF. The CDR3 region has the DNA TGTGCCAGCAGCTTATCTAGCGGGGGAAACAATGAGCGGTTCTTC. V is TRBV7-9 and J is TRBJ2-1; 10 bases are shared with TRBD2. Germline loops: CDR1 SEHNR, CDR2 FQNEAQ (reference sequence). This CDR3 is 15 amino acids long.

A remark on this clonotype: Given a much more abundant clone one base away, this may be a read error. The V call is TRBV10-3, the J call TRBJ2-3; the D is unclear. V was clipped by 5 bases and J by 1 base, with 10 bases between them. This CDR3 contains 14 residues. Germline CDR1 reads ENHRY; CDR2 reads SYGVKD. The CDR3 region has the DNA TGTGCCATCAGTCCTCCCCGGGGCACAGATACGCAGTATTTT. Translated: CAISPPRGTDTQYF.

To note about this clonotype: A read error may be the cause here, since a much bigger clone is one base away. The gene calls are TRBV6-6 and TRBJ2-4; D ambiguous. The V gene lost 4 bases and the J gene lost 2 bases, with 9 bases spanning the gap. The V gene's germline CDR1 is MNHNY and CDR2 SVGAGI (reference sequence). The CDR3 extends over 14 amino acids. The CDR3 nucleotides read TGTGCCAGCAGTTCTGATTATTCCAAAAACATTCAGTACTTC. It is translated as CASSSDYSKNIQYF.

The table lists this clonotype with many counts. The chain has TRBV7-2 and TRBJ2-3, with TRBD2 matching 8 bases. Germline CDR1 SGHTA, CDR2 FQGNSA. Germline trimming cut 5 bases from V and 6 bases from J; bases unmatched to any gene: 16. The CDR3 covers 17 residues. The CDR3 DNA is TGTGCCAGCAGCCCGAGCTGGGGTGGTAGCGGGATTGATACGCAGTATTTT. This codes for CASSPSWGGSGIDTQYF. The full variable domain, in which reference TRBV7-2 and TRBJ2-3 provide the parts outside the CDR3, is GAGVSQSPSNKVTEKGKDVELRCDPISGHTALYWYRQSLGQGLEFLIYFQGNSAPDKSGLPSDRFSAERTGGSVSTLTIQRTQQEDSAVYLCASSPSWGGSGIDTQYFGPGTRLTVL.

About this clonotype: One end of the junction is discordant with germline, which a read error may explain. The rearrangement joins TRBV18 to TRBJ2-1, with TRBD1 matching 9 bases. Germline V gene data show CDR1 as KGHSH and CDR2 as LQKENI. CDR3 length equals 17 residues. The CDR3 protein is CASTTAAGTGYPNVQFF. The CDR3 DNA reads as TGTGCCAGCACTACCGCAGCCGGGACAGGGTACCCCAATGTGCAGTTCTTC.

In its sample, this clonotype was seen a few times. The chain joins TRBV16 to TRBJ1-1; D not resolved. This CDR3 region has 12 residues. The germline gives CDR1 KGHSY, CDR2 FQNENV. V lost 4 bases and J 4 bases, leaving 7 bases between the germline ends. The CDR3 protein is CASSLFPTEAFF. CDR3 nucleotide sequence: TGTGCCAGCAGCCTTTTCCCCACTGAAGCTTTCTTT.

The rearrangement uses TRBV3-1 and TRBJ1-1; a possible D gene is TRBD1 (6 bases). This CDR3 has 15 residues. Per the germline V gene, CDR1 is LGHDT and CDR2 is YNNKEL (reference sequence). V dropped 2 bases and J dropped 1 base, with 11 bases sitting between them. DNA for the CDR3: TGTGCCAGCAGCCAACTCCAACAGGGGAACACTGAAGCTTTCTTT. Translating it yields CASSQLQQGNTEAFF.

Remarks on this clonotype: Given a much more abundant clone one base away, this may be a read error. The gene calls are TRBV6-2 or TRBV6-3 and TRBJ1-5; possibly TRBD1 for D (5 bases). The CDR3 spans 14 residues. Germline loops: CDR1 MNHEY, CDR2 SVGEGT. Trimming shortened V by 5 bases and J by 15 bases, and 23 bases separated the two germline ends. CDR3 nucleotides: TGTGCCAGCAGTGGACCGGGGCCCGGTGGGGCCCGGCATTTT. Protein: CASSGPGPGGARHF.

This chain links TRBV28 with TRBJ1-2; TRBD1 matches at 7 bases. Unmatched junction bases numbered 8, after V lost 5 bases and J lost 5 bases. This CDR3 spans 14 amino acids. Germline V gene lookup returns CDR1 MDHEN and CDR2 SYDVKM. As DNA, the CDR3 is TGTGCCAGCAGTCCCGGGACAGCCTATTATGGCTACACCTTC. Translated: CASSPGTAYYGYTF.

The genes are TRBV3-1 and TRBJ1-3; D gene ambiguous. Germline-derived CDR1 and CDR2 are LGHDT and YNNKEL (reference sequence). There are 15 residues in the CDR3. With 3 bases removed from V and 2 bases from J, the gap between germline ends came to 11 bases. CDR3 DNA sequence: TGTGCCAGCAGCCATCCCCTCCGGACTGGAAACACCATATATTTT. This gives the protein CASSHPLRTGNTIYF.

At least ten counts were recorded for this clonotype. The CDR3 loop reads CASSQDSAGRYEQYF. The CDR3 region has the DNA TGCGCCAGCAGCCAAGATTCGGCGGGCAGGTACGAGCAGTACTTC. The chain combines TRBV4-1 with TRBJ2-7; perhaps TRBD2 as D (5 bases). Per the germline V gene, CDR1 is MGHRA and CDR2 is YSYEKL. V lost 0 bases to trimming and J lost 4 bases, with 13 bases between them. The CDR3 is 15 amino acids.

The chain combines TRBV3-1 with TRBJ1-3; 7 bases fit TRBD1. CDR1 is LGHDT and CDR2 is YNNKEL in the germline V gene (reference sequence). The V and J ends lost 8 bases and 3 bases, in that order; junction bases with no gene match: 4. The CDR3 sequence is 13 residues long. The CDR3 DNA is TGTGCCAGCTGGGGGACAGATGGAAACACCATATATTTT. Residues: CASWGTDGNTIYF.

This sequence joins TRBV12-3 or TRBV12-4 and TRBJ2-2; D is uncertain. V lost 6 bases to trimming and J lost 2 bases, with 7 bases between them. The CDR3 consists of 13 residues. The CDR3 is CASREYNTGELFF. The CDR3 DNA sequence: TGTGCCAGCAGGGAGTATAACACCGGGGAGCTGTTTTTT.

As regards this clonotype: With a much larger clone just one base away, this may be a read error. The chain joins TRBV5-6 to TRBJ2-7; 16 bases are a match to TRBD2. The CDR3 is 17 amino acids. The junction had 5 bases not matched to a gene; V was cut back by 4 bases and J by 1 base. Germline CDR1 and CDR2: SGHDT and YYEEEE. This CDR3 is CASSEGLAGGPSYEQYF. The CDR3 region has the DNA TGTGCCAGCAGCGAGGGACTAGCGGGAGGGCCGTCCTACGAGCAGTACTTC.

The gene calls are TRBV7-6 and TRBJ2-2; weak D call: TRBD1 (6 bases). The ends were cut back, 7 bases at V and 3 bases at J, with 9 bases in the middle. Germline V CDR1 and CDR2: SGHVS, FNYEAQ. This CDR3 region has 13 residues. This CDR3 reads CASIWTDTGELFF. The CDR3 bases are TGTGCCAGCATCTGGACAGACACCGGGGAGCTGTTTTTT. Together with reference TRBV7-6 and TRBJ2-2, the CDR3 gives the full variable domain: GAGVSQSPRYKVTKRGQDVALRCDPISGHVSLYWYRQALGQGPEFLTYFNYEAQQDKSGLPNDRFSAERPEGSISTLTIQRTEQRDSAMYRCASIWTDTGELFFGEGSRLTVL.

This clonotype occurred many times. The chain combines TRBV7-9 with TRBJ2-3, with TRBD2 matching 7 bases. The V segment lost 1 base and the J segment 1 base; nucleotides outside the gene matches: 5. The CDR3 has 16 amino acids. Germline values: CDR1 SEHNR, CDR2 FQNEAQ (reference sequence). In nucleotides, the CDR3 is TGTGCCAGCAGCTTAGTACAGGCGGGAGGCACAGATACGCAGTATTTT. It specifies CASSLVQAGGTDTQYF.

This clonotype appeared a few times. The chain recombines TRBV4-3 with TRBJ1-6, with D hard to call. The CDR3 length is 19 residues. Germline lookup yields CDR1 LGHNA and CDR2 YSLEER. Trimming left V 0 bases short and J 0 bases short, with 15 bases between. The CDR3 loop reads CASSQDHGPLGSYNSPLHF. CDR3 in DNA: TGCGCCAGCAGCCAAGACCACGGACCGCTCGGCTCCTATAATTCACCCCTCCACTTT.

There are many counts of this clonotype. The chain joins TRBV28 to TRBJ1-5; TRBD1 might be the D (5 bases). There are 17 residues in the CDR3. V lost 3 bases to trimming and J lost 0 bases, with 15 bases between them. Germline V gives CDR1 MDHEN, CDR2 SYDVKM. The CDR3 nucleotides read TGTGCCAGCAGTTTTCGCGGGGGACTACTTAGCAATCAGCCCCAGCATTTT. Protein sequence: CASSFRGGLLSNQPQHF.

Many counts were recorded for this clonotype. The genes are TRBV20-1 and TRBJ2-7, with unresolved D. Germline V lookup: CDR1 DFQATT, CDR2 SNEGSKA (reference sequence). The ends were cut back, 1 base at V and 2 bases at J, with 9 bases in the middle. This CDR3 has 13 amino acids. The CDR3 bases are TGCAGTGCTAGAGTGACATCGGCCTACGAGCAGTACTTC. Translation: CSARVTSAYEQYF.

The chain recombines TRBV7-6 with TRBJ2-3; D perhaps matches TRBD1 (6 bases). The CDR3 consists of 14 residues. The ends were cut back, 8 bases at V and 0 bases at J, with 12 bases in the middle. The germline CDR1 and CDR2 sequences are SGHVS and FNYEAQ. CDR3 amino acids: CASDGGSSTDTQYF. CDR3 nucleotide sequence: TGTGCCAGCGATGGGGGCTCGAGCACAGATACGCAGTATTTT. The full variable domain, rest sourced from reference TRBV7-6 and TRBJ2-3, is GAGVSQSPRYKVTKRGQDVALRCDPISGHVSLYWYRQALGQGPEFLTYFNYEAQQDKSGLPNDRFSAERPEGSISTLTIQRTEQRDSAMYRCASDGGSSTDTQYFGPGTRLTVL.

This clonotype occurred a few times. The rearrangement joins TRBV7-2 to TRBJ2-7; no reliable D call. This CDR3 spans 12 amino acids. CDR1 is SGHTA and CDR2 is FQGNSA in the germline V gene. The ends were cut back, 1 base at V and 5 bases at J, with 6 bases in the middle. This CDR3 reads CASSLVDNEQYF. The CDR3 nucleotides read TGTGCCAGCAGCTTAGTAGACAACGAGCAGTACTTC.

This clonotype was detected only a few times. J is TRBJ2-3 and V is TRBV9, with D perhaps matching TRBD1 (6 bases). This CDR3 is built from 16 residues. Germline V CDR1 and CDR2: SGDLS, YYNGEE. The V gene lost 3 bases and the J gene lost 3 bases, with 17 bases spanning the gap. This CDR3 is CASSDDPSGATDTQYF. CDR3 nucleotide sequence: TGTGCCAGCAGCGACGACCCCTCAGGGGCTACAGATACGCAGTATTTT.